Sequencing of this T cell receptor (beta chain) was carried out in a study of T cell changes during pregnancy in multiple sclerosis. TCRdb keeps only in-frame clones here, not all; method: immunoSEQ multiplex PCR. The sample shows about 70,000 clones, about 90% of them seen only once. The junction had 7 bases not matched to a gene; V was cut back by 6 bases and J by 2 bases. The CDR3 is made up of 15 amino acids. Germline-derived CDR1 and CDR2 are MNHNY and SVGAGI (reference sequence). The source material was peripheral blood, sampled in the first trimester of pregnancy. The chain carries TRBV6-6 and TRBJ2-3; TRBD1 matches at 8 bases. This sequence was found in a female donor with multiple sclerosis, enrolled in a pregnancy study. The CDR3 region is CASSFIRGPTDTQYF. CDR3 DNA sequence: TGTGCCAGCAGCTTCATCAGGGGGCCCACAGATACGCAGTATTTT.